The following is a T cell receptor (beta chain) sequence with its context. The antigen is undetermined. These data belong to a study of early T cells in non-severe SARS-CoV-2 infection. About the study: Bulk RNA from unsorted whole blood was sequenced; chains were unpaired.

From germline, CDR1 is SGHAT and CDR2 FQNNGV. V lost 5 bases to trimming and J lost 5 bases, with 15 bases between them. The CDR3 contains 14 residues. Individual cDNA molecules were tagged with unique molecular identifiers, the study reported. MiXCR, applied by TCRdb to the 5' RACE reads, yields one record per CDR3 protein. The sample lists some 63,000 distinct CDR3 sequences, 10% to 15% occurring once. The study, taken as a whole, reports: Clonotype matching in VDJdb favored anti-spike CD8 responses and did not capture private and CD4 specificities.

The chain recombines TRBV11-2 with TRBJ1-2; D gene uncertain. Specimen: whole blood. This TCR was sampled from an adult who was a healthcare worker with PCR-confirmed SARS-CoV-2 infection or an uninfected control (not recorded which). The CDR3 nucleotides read TGTGCCAGCAGCCCTCCCGGGCAGATTTATGGCTACACCTTC. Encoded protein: CASSPPGQIYGYTF.